This T cell receptor (beta chain) was captured in a study of T-cell memory formation after mild COVID-19. V gave up 2 bases and J gave up 2 bases, with 10 bases separating them. The CDR3 covers 14 residues. Germline CDR1 and CDR2: SGHKS and YYEKEE (reference sequence). This clonotype was seen a few times. Researchers used 5'RACE with constant-segment primers to make TCR alpha and TCR beta cDNA libraries that carry sample barcodes and UMIs. Each CDR3 protein gets one entry after TCRdb re-called the 5' RACE reads with MiXCR. The table has roughly 170,000 distinct CDR3 sequences, under 20% seen once. This chain connects TRBV5-5 to TRBJ1-2; D may be TRBD1 (5 bases). The sample consisted of PBMCs or a T cell subset sorted from them (not recorded which). The receptor was derived from a man between 18 and 35 years old who had mild COVID-19 (a few samples of this study predate the infection). Cell type and time point are not known. CDR3 sequence: CASSFGGDNYGYTF. The CDR3 region has the DNA TGTGCCAGCAGCTTTGGCGGGGACAACTATGGCTACACCTTC. The entire variable domain, with the rest obtained from reference TRBV5-5 and TRBJ1-2, is as follows: DAGVTQSPTHLIKTRGQQVTLRCSPISGHKSVSWYQQVLGQGPQFIFQYYEKEERGRGNFPDRFSARQFPNYSSELNVNALLLGDSALYLCASSFGGDNYGYTFGSGTRLTVV.